Described below is a single TCR beta chain sequence and its context. This sample is part of a study of blood T cell repertoires in COVID-19. This CDR3 has 15 residues. The germline CDR1 and CDR2 sequences are SGHTA and FQGNSA. V lost 5 bases, J lost 1 base, and 6 bases stayed unmatched. Method: immunoSEQ multiplex PCR; TCRdb's copy keeps in-frame clones and lacks some. The sample includes some 150,000 clones, 84% of them seen just once. This sequence was found in a woman between 45 and 60 years old who had been exposed to COVID-19. The sequencing input was PBMCs or T cells enriched from blood (not recorded which). The chain couples TRBV7-2 to TRBJ2-7, with 9 nucleotides matching TRBD1. The CDR3 loop reads CASSPTGGASYEQYF. The CDR3 DNA sequence: TGTGCCAGCAGCCCGACAGGGGGAGCTTCCTACGAGCAGTACTTC.